This is a list of T cell receptor beta chains from one sample in a study of regulatory T cells in long-lasting Graves disease. TCRdb re-called the multiplex PCR reads through MiXCR, storing one row per CDR3 protein. The sample lists 300,000 to 400,000 distinct CDR3 sequences; roughly a sixth were seen once. These sequences were also reported in another study, on T cells in Graves' hyperthyroidism and ophthalmopathy.

The input for sequencing was peripheral blood mononuclear cells (PBMCs), taken at new diagnosis, from a patient treated with antithyroid drugs. These TCRs come from a man between 35 and 55 years old with Graves disease. Both conserved end residues are part of each CDR3. D genes are given only for firm matches. Rows may omit the clone size; those that give it use once, few, many or a size class.

>NA|TRBV10-3|TRBJ1-2|NA
TGTGCCATCAGCGAGGGTCCCGGAGACCTCTATGGCTACACCTTC
CAISEGPGDLYGYTF
>NA|TRBV27|TRBJ2-3|NA
TGTGCCAGCAGTTTATGGACGGGAATTGCTAGCACAGATACGCAGTATTTT
CASSLWTGIASTDTQYF
>NA|TRBV5-1|TRBJ1-1|NA
TGCGCCAGCAGCTTGGGGAATTGGGGAGGTGAAGCTTTCTTT
CASSLGNWGGEAFF
>once|TRBV20-1|TRBJ2-1|TRBD1
TGCAGTGAAGGACAGGGCCATGAGCAGTTCTTC
CSEGQGHEQFF
>few|TRBV10-3|TRBJ1-5|NA
TGTGCCATCAGTGACAGTACTAGATATCAGCCCCAGCATTTT
CAISDSTRYQPQHF
>many|TRBV2|TRBJ2-5|NA
TGTGCCAGCAGTGAATTAGTGACAGAAGAGACCCAGTACTTC
CASSELVTEETQYF
>many|TRBV18|TRBJ2-5|NA
TGTGCCAGCTCACCAATGTCCCTAGCGCTGGAGACCCAGTACTTC
CASSPMSLALETQYF
>few|TRBV7-9|TRBJ2-1|TRBD2
TGTGCCAGCAGCTTTATAGCGGGGGGAAATGAGCAGTTCTTC
CASSFIAGGNEQFF
>few|TRBV24-1|TRBJ2-4|NA
TGTGCCACCAGTGATGCTTCGGGGGCCAAAAACATTCAGTACTTC
CATSDASGAKNIQYF
>NA|TRBV6-1|TRBJ1-1|NA
TGTGCCAGCAGTGCACAGGGCCAGGGCCTAGCGGCTTTCTTT
CASSAQGQGLAAFF
>few|TRBV4-3|TRBJ1-6|NA
TGCGCCAGCAGCCAAGATCTTTTACAGGGTCGCTCCTATAATTCACCCCTCCACTTT
CASSQDLLQGRSYNSPLHF
>NA|TRBV2|TRBJ1-2|NA
TGTGCCAGCAGTGGAGACAGCAAGCTCTATGGCTACACCTTC
CASSGDSKLYGYTF
>NA|TRBV18|TRBJ1-1|NA
TGTGCCAGCTCACCAGGGACCTCGAACACTGAAGCTTTCTTT
CASSPGTSNTEAFF
>few|TRBV4-1|TRBJ1-4|TRBD1
TGCGCCAGCAGCCATCCCGTAGGGGGCCTAAATGAAAAACTGTTTTTT
CASSHPVGGLNEKLFF
>few|TRBV6-2/TRBV6-3|TRBJ2-1|TRBD2
TGTGCCAGCAGTGAACACCTAGCGGGGGGCGTCGATGAGCAGTTCTTC
CASSEHLAGGVDEQFF
>few|TRBV4-1|TRBJ1-4|TRBD1
TGCGCCAGCAGCCAAGATTCGGGACAGGGGGATGAAAAACTGTTTTTT
CASSQDSGQGDEKLFF
>many|TRBV10-2|TRBJ2-3|TRBD2
TGCGCCAGCAGCATATTCCGGGGGGATTCGGATACGCAGTATTTT
CASSIFRGDSDTQYF
>NA|TRBV11-2|TRBJ2-2|NA
TGTGCCAGCAGCTTACGTCAGAGGTGGACCGGGGAGCTGTTTTTT
CASSLRQRWTGELFF
>many|TRBV6-2/TRBV6-3|TRBJ2-3|NA
TGTGCCAGCAGCCCCCGGCGGCGGACCACAGATACGCAGTATTTT
CASSPRRRTTDTQYF
>NA|TRBV12-5|TRBJ2-1|TRBD2
TGTGCTAGTGGTAACGACAGGGGACTAGCGGGGGGCAATGAGCAGTTCTTC
CASGNDRGLAGGNEQFF
>few|TRBV7-6|TRBJ2-1|TRBD2
TGTGCCAGCAGCCCAGTGGCTAGCGGGAATGAGCAGTTCTTC
CASSPVASGNEQFF
>NA|TRBV5-1|TRBJ2-3|NA
TGCGCCAGCTCTAGACCCCGTTTGGGAGATACGCAGTATTTT
CASSRPRLGDTQYF
>few|TRBV7-9|TRBJ2-5|TRBD1
TGTGCCAGCAGCCCGTACCCGACAGGGGAAGAGACCCAGTACTTC
CASSPYPTGEETQYF
>many|TRBV6-2/TRBV6-3|TRBJ2-2|TRBD2
TGTGCCAGCAGTTACTCGGCGGGGGGGCACACCGGGGAGCTGTTTTTT
CASSYSAGGHTGELFF
>many|TRBV4-1|TRBJ2-7|NA
TGCGCCAGCAGCCAAGAGGGGCAGGCCCTCGAGCAGTACTTC
CASSQEGQALEQYF
>many|TRBV7-3|TRBJ1-6|TRBD1
TGTGCCAGCAGCTTAACGGGACAGGGCTACTCACCCCTCCACTTT
CASSLTGQGYSPLHF
>many|TRBV5-1|TRBJ2-3|NA
TGCGCCAGCAGCCGTCAGGTGGATACGCAGTATTTT
CASSRQVDTQYF
>many|TRBV9|TRBJ1-5|NA
TGTGCCAGCAGTGCCTCCCAAGCTAGCAATCAGCCCCAGCATTTT
CASSASQASNQPQHF
>many|TRBV10-3|TRBJ2-1|NA
TGTGCCATCTCAGGAGTAACCAATGAGCAGTTCTTC
CAISGVTNEQFF
>many|TRBV2|TRBJ1-2|NA
TGTGCCAGCAGTGAAGCGCGGGGGCCCTTCCCGATCGGCTACACCTTC
CASSEARGPFPIGYTF
>few|TRBV24-1|TRBJ2-5|NA
TGTGCCACCAGTGATTTTAACAGCCAAGAGACCCAGTACTTC
CATSDFNSQETQYF
>many|TRBV5-1|TRBJ2-7|NA
TGCGCCAGCAGCTTGTCGGGTGGTGCCCACGAGCAGTACTTC
CASSLSGGAHEQYF
>many|TRBV5-1|TRBJ2-3|NA
TGCGCCAGCAGCTTGGGAGCGGAGAGAGATACGCAGTATTTT
CASSLGAERDTQYF
>many|TRBV30|TRBJ1-6|NA
TGTGCCTGGAGTGCTGATATCAATTCACCCCTCCACTTT
CAWSADINSPLHF
>many|TRBV18|TRBJ1-5|NA
TGTGCCAGCTCACCATATCCAGGAGGCGGAGGACAGCCCCAGCATTTT
CASSPYPGGGGQPQHF
>NA|TRBV12-3/TRBV12-4|TRBJ1-4|NA
TGTGCCATCCGGGCCGGGGGCCCTAATGAAAAACTGTTTTTT
CAIRAGGPNEKLFF
>many|TRBV28|TRBJ2-3|NA
TGTGCCAGCGAAAGAGGAACAGATACGCAGTATTTT
CASERGTDTQYF
>few|TRBV7-6|TRBJ1-5|TRBD1
TGTGCCAGCAGCCAGGGGGGGGGCGCGAATCAGCCCCAGCATTTT
CASSQGGGANQPQHF
>many|TRBV18|TRBJ1-1|NA
TGTGCCAGCTCACCTGGGGCGGACACTGAAGCTTTCTTT
CASSPGADTEAFF
>NA|TRBV29-1|TRBJ2-2|TRBD2
TGCAGCTTTTTGGGGCGGGGGGCCAACACCGGGGAGCTGTTTTTT
CSFLGRGANTGELFF
>NA|TRBV4-2|TRBJ2-3|NA
TGTGCCAGCAGCCACTTCCCCCGGGCGGAGGGCACAGATACGCAGTATTTT
CASSHFPRAEGTDTQYF
>NA|TRBV9|TRBJ2-2|NA
TGTGCCAGCAGCTCCGCCCACTTCACCGGGGAGCTGTTTTTT
CASSSAHFTGELFF
>many|TRBV28|TRBJ2-5|NA
TGTGCCAGCAGTTTTGGGGGGCCGCAAGAGACCCAGTACTTC
CASSFGGPQETQYF
>NA|TRBV4-2|TRBJ1-6|NA
TGTGCCAGCAGCCATTTCAGCGGGGTGATCCACTTT
CASSHFSGVIHF
>few|TRBV15|TRBJ2-3|NA
TGTGCCACCAGCCCCAGAGAGCCGAGTGATACGCAGTATTTT
CATSPREPSDTQYF
>many|TRBV28|TRBJ2-1|TRBD2
TGTGCCAGCACCCCTCGGGGGGAATCGTCTGAGCAGTTCTTC
CASTPRGESSEQFF
>many|TRBV27|TRBJ1-1|TRBD1
TGTGCCAGCATCCCGACAGGGAGGGACACTGAAGCTTTCTTT
CASIPTGRDTEAFF
>many|TRBV29-1|TRBJ1-2|NA
TGCAGCGGAGGGACCGACGGGGGCTACACCTTC
CSGGTDGGYTF